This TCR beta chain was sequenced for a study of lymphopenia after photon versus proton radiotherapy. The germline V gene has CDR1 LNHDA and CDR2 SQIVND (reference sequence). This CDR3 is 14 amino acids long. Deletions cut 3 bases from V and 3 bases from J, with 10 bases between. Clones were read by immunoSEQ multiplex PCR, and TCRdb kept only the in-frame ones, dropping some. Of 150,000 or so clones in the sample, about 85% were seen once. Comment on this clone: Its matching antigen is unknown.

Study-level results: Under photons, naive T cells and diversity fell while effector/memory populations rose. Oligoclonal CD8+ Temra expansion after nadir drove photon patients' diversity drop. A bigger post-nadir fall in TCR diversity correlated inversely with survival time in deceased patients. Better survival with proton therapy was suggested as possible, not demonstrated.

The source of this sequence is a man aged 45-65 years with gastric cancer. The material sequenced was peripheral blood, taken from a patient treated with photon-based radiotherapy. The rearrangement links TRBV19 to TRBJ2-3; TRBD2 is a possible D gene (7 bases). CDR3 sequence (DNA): TGTGCCAGTAGTATCAGGGGAGGGACAGATACGCAGTATTTT. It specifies CASSIRGGTDTQYF.